This T cell receptor (beta chain) derives from a study of cytomegalovirus exposure and HLA in healthy donors. Study-wide findings and caveats: Rarity held for most TCR sequences, but there were some public TCRs that occurred in many donors.

Trimming took 4 bases from V and 0 from J, leaving 18 bases between them. CDR1 SGHNT and CDR2 YYREEE come from the germline V gene (reference sequence). The CDR3 has 17 amino acids. The study ran its PCR with 60 Vbeta and 13 Jbeta primers. Libraries were prepared by immunoSEQ multiplex PCR; TCRdb keeps only in-frame clonotypes and omits some of them. Of about 190,000 clones listed, around 85% are singletons. Comment on this clone: Its antigen remains unidentified.

V is TRBV5-4 and J is TRBJ2-3; D call uncertain. This clonotype was obtained from a middle-aged man in good health and CMV-seropositive. Material for sequencing was PBMCs. The CDR3 sequence: CASSLSSSGGSTDTQYF. The CDR3 DNA follows: TGTGCCAGCAGCCTGTCCTCTTCCGGCGGTAGCACAGATACGCAGTATTTT. The entire variable domain, with the rest obtained from reference TRBV5-4 and TRBJ2-3, is as follows: ETGVTQSPTHLIKTRGQQVTLRCSSQSGHNTVSWYQQALGQGPQFIFQYYREEENGRGNFPPRFSGLQFPNYSSELNVNALELDDSALYLCASSLSSSGGSTDTQYFGPGTRLTVL.